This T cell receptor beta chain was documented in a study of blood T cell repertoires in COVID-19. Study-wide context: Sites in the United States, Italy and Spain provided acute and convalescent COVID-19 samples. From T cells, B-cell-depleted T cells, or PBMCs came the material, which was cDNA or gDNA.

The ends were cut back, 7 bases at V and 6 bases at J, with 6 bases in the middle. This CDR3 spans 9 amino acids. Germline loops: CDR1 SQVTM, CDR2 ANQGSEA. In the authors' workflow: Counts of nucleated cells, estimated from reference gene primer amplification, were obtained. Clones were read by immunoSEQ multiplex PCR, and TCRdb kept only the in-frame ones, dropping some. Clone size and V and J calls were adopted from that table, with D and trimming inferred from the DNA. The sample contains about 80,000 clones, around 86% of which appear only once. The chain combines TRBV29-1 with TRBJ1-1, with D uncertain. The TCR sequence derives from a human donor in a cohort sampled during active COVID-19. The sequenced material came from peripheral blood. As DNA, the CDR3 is TGCAGCGCCGGGGCTGAAGCTTTCTTT. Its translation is CSAGAEAFF.